This T cell receptor beta chain was retrieved from a study of CD8+CD57+ T cells in acquired aplastic anemia. Study background: The average for DNA from sorted CD4+ and CD8+ cells was approximately 3.2 ug. Study conclusions and caveats: Common to patients and controls were around 30 CD8+ CDR3 sequences.

CDR1 and CDR2 (germline): MNHNS, SASEGT. This CDR3 spans 16 amino acids. Trimming took 6 bases from V and 0 from J; bases not matched to a gene: 8. Patients chosen for sequencing had CD8+CD57+ cells that had expanded, as shown by flow cytometry. Each patient carried a diagnosis of severe acquired aplastic anemia. Receipt of therapy had not occurred in any patient by the time of blood sampling. This clonotype was recorded at least ten times. What it recognizes is unknown. The template for TCR beta VDJ and CDR3 sequence profiling was genomic DNA. TCRdb reprocessed the reads via MiXCR and lists one record per CDR3 protein. Of approximately 300,000 distinct CDR3 sequences listed, 45% to 65% are singletons.

The origin of this receptor is a human donor with aplastic anemia. The gene calls are TRBV6-1 and TRBJ1-3; TRBD1 agrees at 7 bases. Sequences were obtained from sorted CD4+, CD8+, or CD8+CD57+ T cells (not recorded which) from PBMCs. Here the CDR3 DNA reads TGTGCCAGCAGCCCGGACAGGTACCACTCTGGAAACACCATATATTTT. Protein sequence: CASSPDRYHSGNTIYF.